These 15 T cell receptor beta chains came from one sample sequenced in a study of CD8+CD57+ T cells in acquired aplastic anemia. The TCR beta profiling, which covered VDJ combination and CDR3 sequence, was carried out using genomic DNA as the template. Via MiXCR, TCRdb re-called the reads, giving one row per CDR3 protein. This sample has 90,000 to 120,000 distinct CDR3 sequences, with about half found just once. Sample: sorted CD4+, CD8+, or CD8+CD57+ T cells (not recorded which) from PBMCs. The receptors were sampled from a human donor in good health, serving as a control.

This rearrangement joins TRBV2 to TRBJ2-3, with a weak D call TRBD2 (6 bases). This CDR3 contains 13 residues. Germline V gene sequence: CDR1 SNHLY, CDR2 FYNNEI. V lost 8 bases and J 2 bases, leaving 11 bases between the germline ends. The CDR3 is CASGRTTTDTQYF. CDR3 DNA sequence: TGTGCCAGCGGGAGGACTACCACAGATACGCAGTATTTT.

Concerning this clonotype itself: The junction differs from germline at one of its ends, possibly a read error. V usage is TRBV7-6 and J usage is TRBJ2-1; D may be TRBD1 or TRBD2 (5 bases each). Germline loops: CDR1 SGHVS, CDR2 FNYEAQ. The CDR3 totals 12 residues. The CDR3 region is CTSSLASGEQFF. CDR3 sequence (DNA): TGTACCAGCAGCCTAGCTTCAGGGGAGCAGTTCTTC.

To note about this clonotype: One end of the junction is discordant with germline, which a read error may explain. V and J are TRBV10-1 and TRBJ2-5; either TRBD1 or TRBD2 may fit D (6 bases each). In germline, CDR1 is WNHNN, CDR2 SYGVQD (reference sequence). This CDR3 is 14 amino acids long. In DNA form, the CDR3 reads TGTGCCAGCAGCGCCTCGGGGGCCTATGAGACCCAGTACTTC. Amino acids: CASSASGAYETQYF.

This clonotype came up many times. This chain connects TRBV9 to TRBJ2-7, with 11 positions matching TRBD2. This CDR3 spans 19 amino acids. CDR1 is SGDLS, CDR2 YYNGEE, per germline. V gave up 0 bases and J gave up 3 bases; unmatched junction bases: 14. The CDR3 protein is CASSVDVSGGDIRSYEQYF. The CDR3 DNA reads TGTGCCAGCAGCGTAGATGTTAGCGGGGGGGATATCAGGAGCTACGAGCAGTACTTC.

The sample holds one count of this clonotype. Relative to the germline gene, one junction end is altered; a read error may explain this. CDR3 in DNA: TGTGCCAGCTGTGACCCTGACAGGGGCAACTATGGCTACACCTTC. Encoded protein: CASCDPDRGNYGYTF. The chain uses TRBV25-1 and TRBJ1-2; 8 bases are shared with TRBD1. CDR1 MGHDK and CDR2 SYGVNS come from the germline V gene. The CDR3 extends over 15 amino acids.

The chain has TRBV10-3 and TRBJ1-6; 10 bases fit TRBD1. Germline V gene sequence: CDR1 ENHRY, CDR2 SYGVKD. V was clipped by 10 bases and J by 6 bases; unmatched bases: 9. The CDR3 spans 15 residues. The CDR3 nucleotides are TGTGCCAGCAAAAACCGGGACAGGGGTAATTCACCCCTCCACTTT. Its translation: CASKNRDRGNSPLHF.

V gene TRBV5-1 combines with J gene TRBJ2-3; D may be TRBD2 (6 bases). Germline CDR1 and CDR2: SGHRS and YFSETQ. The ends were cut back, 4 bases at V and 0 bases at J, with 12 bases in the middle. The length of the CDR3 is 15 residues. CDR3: CASSVAASSTDTQYF. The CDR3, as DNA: TGCGCCAGCAGCGTAGCGGCGTCTAGCACAGATACGCAGTATTTT.

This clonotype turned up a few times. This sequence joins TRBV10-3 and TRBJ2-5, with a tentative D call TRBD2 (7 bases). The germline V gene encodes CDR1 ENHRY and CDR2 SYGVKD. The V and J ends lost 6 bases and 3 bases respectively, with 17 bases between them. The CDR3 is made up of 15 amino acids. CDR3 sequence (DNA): TGTGCCATCAGAGGGCGGGGGCCGGTGGAAGAGACCCAGTACTTC. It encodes CAIRGRGPVEETQYF.

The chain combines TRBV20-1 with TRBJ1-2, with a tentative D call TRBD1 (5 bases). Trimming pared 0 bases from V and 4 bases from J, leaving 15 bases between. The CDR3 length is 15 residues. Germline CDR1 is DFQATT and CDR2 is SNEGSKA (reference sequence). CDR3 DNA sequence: TGCAGTGCTAGAGATAGAGGGGAGGGGACCTATGGCTACACCTTC. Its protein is CSARDRGEGTYGYTF.

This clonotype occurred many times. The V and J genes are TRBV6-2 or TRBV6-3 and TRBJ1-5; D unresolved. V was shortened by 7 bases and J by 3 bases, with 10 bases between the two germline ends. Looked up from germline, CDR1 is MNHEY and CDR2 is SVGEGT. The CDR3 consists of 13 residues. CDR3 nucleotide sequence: TGTGCCAGCAAGCCCAGCCACAATCAGCCCCAGCATTTT. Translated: CASKPSHNQPQHF.

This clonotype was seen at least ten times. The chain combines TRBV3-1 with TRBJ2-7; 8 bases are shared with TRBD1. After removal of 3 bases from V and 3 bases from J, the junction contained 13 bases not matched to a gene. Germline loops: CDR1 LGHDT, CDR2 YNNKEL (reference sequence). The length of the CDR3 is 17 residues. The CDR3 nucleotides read TGTGCCAGCAGCCACCAACCCGGGACAGGTTTTAGCTACGAGCAGTACTTC. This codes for CASSHQPGTGFSYEQYF.

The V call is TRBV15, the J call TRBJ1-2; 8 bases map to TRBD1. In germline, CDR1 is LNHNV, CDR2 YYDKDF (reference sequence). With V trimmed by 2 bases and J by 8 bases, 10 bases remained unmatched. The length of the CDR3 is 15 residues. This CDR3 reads CATSRPGQGWGGYTF. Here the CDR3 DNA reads TGTGCCACCAGCAGACCTGGACAGGGTTGGGGAGGCTACACCTTC.

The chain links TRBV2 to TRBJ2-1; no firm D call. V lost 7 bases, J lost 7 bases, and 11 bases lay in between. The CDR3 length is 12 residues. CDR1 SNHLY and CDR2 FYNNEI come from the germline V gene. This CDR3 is CASKIDGNEQFF. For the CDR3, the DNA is TGTGCCAGCAAGATAGACGGGAATGAGCAGTTCTTC. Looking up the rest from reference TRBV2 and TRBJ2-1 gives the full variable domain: EPEVTQTPSHQVTQMGQEVILRCVPISNHLYFYWYRQILGQKVEFLVSFYNNEISEKSEIFDDQFSVERPDGSNFTLKIRSTKLEDSAMYFCASKIDGNEQFFGPGTRLTVL.

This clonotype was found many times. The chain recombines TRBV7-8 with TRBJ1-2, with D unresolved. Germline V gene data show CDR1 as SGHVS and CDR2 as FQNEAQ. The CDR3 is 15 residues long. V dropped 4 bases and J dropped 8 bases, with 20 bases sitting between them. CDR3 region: CASSSLRQDENGYTF. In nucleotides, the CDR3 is TGTGCCAGCAGCTCCTTGCGGCAGGACGAGAACGGCTACACCTTC.

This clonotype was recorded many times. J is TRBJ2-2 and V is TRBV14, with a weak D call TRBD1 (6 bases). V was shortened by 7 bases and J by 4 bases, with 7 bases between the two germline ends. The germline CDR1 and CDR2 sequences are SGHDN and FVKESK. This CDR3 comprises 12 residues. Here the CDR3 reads CASNRVTGELFF. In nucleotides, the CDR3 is TGTGCCAGCAACAGGGTCACCGGGGAGCTGTTTTTT.